This is a list of T cell receptor beta chains from one sample in a study of cytomegalovirus exposure and HLA in healthy donors. Measured with immunoSEQ multiplex PCR; TCRdb has only the in-frame clones, and not every one. The sample yields 220,000 or so clones, around 80% seen once. The sample taken for sequencing was PBMCs. The receptor set was obtained from a woman under 40 in good health and CMV-seropositive. CDR3s include the opening cysteine and the closing phenylalanine or tryptophan. D genes are given only for firm matches. Only part of the rows carry a size: once, few, many, or a class if the clone is expanded.

V gene	D gene	J gene	clone size	CDR3 length	CDR3 protein	CDR3 DNA
TRBV2	-	TRBJ1-4	-	15	CASSEIPGGGEKLFF	TGTGCCAGCAGTGAAATTCCGGGCGGCGGTGAAAAACTGTTTTTT
TRBV4-1	TRBD1	TRBJ2-7	once	16	CASSQVFRTGQYEQYF	TGCGCCAGCAGCCAAGTTTTTCGGACAGGGCAATACGAGCAGTACTTC
TRBV29-1	-	TRBJ2-3	-	15	CSVRRGRGPSDTQYF	TGCAGCGTTCGGAGGGGGCGCGGTCCCTCAGATACGCAGTATTTT
TRBV2	TRBD2	TRBJ2-1	-	18	CASHGGLAGTSSYNEQFF	TGTGCCAGCCACGGCGGGCTAGCGGGAACAAGCTCCTACAATGAGCAGTTCTTC
TRBV6-5	TRBD1	TRBJ2-7	-	14	CASRSGTGSYEQYF	TGTGCCAGCAGGTCCGGGACAGGATCCTACGAGCAGTACTTC
TRBV4-1	-	TRBJ1-1	-	13	CASSHRTPLIPFF	TGCGCCAGCAGCCATCGGACCCCCTTGATACCTTTCTTT
TRBV29-1	-	TRBJ2-3	-	14	CSVAMLGVADTQYF	TGCAGCGTTGCGATGCTCGGGGTTGCGGATACGCAGTATTTT
TRBV11-2	-	TRBJ2-7	-	15	CASRLSGQTSYEQYF	TGTGCCAGCAGACTATCGGGACAAACCTCCTACGAGCAGTACTTC
TRBV19	-	TRBJ2-7	-	14	CASKVSYGNYEQYF	TGTGCCAGTAAAGTCTCGTACGGGAATTACGAGCAGTACTTC
TRBV30	-	TRBJ2-2	-	17	CAWSVRSAPPNTGELFF	TGTGCCTGGAGTGTACGCTCAGCGCCACCCAACACCGGGGAGCTGTTTTTT
TRBV28	-	TRBJ2-7	-	15	CASSLYTPGAYEQYF	TGTGCCAGCAGTTTATATACGCCCGGGGCCTACGAGCAGTACTTC
TRBV5-5	-	TRBJ2-1	-	14	CASSFAQGVNEQFF	TGTGCCAGCAGCTTTGCACAGGGAGTAAATGAGCAGTTCTTC
TRBV7-9	-	TRBJ1-4	-	12	CASSFDGEKLFF	TGTGCCAGCAGCTTTGACGGTGAAAAACTGTTTTTT
TRBV30	TRBD1	TRBJ1-2	-	15	CAWSVPWTGVDGYTF	TGTGCCTGGAGTGTACCTTGGACAGGGGTTGATGGCTACACCTTC
TRBV13	-	TRBJ2-6	-	15	CASSLRRAGANVLTF	TGTGCCAGCAGCTTAAGGCGGGCTGGGGCCAACGTCCTGACTTTC
TRBV19	TRBD2	TRBJ2-7	-	15	CASSLTSGGFYEQYF	TGTGCCAGTAGTCTGACTAGCGGGGGATTTTACGAGCAGTACTTC
TRBV30	-	TRBJ1-2	-	15	CAWSSGKGMNYGYTF	TGTGCCTGGAGCTCCGGAAAGGGAATGAACTATGGCTACACCTTC
TRBV6-1	-	TRBJ2-1	-	13	CASTGNYYNEQFF	TGTGCCAGCACCGGGAACTACTACAATGAGCAGTTCTTC
TRBV30	-	TRBJ1-3	few	13	CAWSRYSGNTIYF	TGTGCCTGGAGTAGGTACTCTGGAAACACCATATATTTT
TRBV2	TRBD1	TRBJ2-2	once	18	CASSEYWDRIMLSGELFF	TGTGCCAGCAGTGAATACTGGGACAGGATAATGTTGTCCGGGGAGCTGTTTTTT
TRBV30	-	TRBJ1-2	-	11	CAKSRNYGYTF	TGTGCAAAAAGCCGGAACTATGGCTACACCTTC
TRBV5-1	-	TRBJ2-3	-	14	CASSLAGRPDTQYF	TGCGCCAGCAGCTTGGCCGGCCGACCAGATACGCAGTATTTT
TRBV11-3	-	TRBJ2-5	-	12	CASSSKLETQYF	TGTGCCAGCAGCTCAAAATTGGAGACCCAGTACTTC
TRBV30	TRBD1	TRBJ1-1	-	15	CAWSPDRVGNTEAFF	TGTGCCTGGAGTCCCGACAGGGTGGGGAACACTGAAGCTTTCTTT
TRBV5-6	TRBD1	TRBJ1-1	-	17	CASSLVAGGVKSTEAFF	TGTGCCAGCAGCTTGGTGGCAGGGGGCGTGAAATCCACTGAAGCTTTCTTT
TRBV27	-	TRBJ2-2	-	14	CASSLDLGSGELFF	TGTGCCAGCAGTTTAGATCTGGGTTCCGGGGAGCTGTTTTTT
TRBV13	-	TRBJ1-1	-	14	CASSPKGSVTEAFF	TGTGCCAGCAGTCCCAAGGGTAGTGTAACTGAAGCTTTCTTT
TRBV18	-	TRBJ1-1	few	15	CASSPKGGYYTEAFF	TGTGCCAGCTCACCAAAGGGAGGGTACTACACTGAAGCTTTCTTT
TRBV5-1	-	TRBJ2-5	-	13	CASSLEGRETQYF	TGCGCCAGCAGCTTGGAGGGGCGGGAGACCCAGTACTTC
TRBV30	TRBD1	TRBJ1-1	-	14	CAWSAGTGNTEAFF	TGTGCCTGGAGTGCTGGGACAGGGAACACTGAAGCTTTCTTT
TRBV4-1	-	TRBJ2-7	-	14	CASSQGLANYEQYF	TGCGCCAGCAGTCAGGGGCTAGCGAACTACGAGCAGTACTTC
TRBV11-2	-	TRBJ1-2	-	15	CASSLELGVNYGYTF	TGTGCCAGCAGCTTAGAACTGGGAGTGAACTATGGCTACACCTTC
TRBV27	-	TRBJ1-5	few	14	CASSYGASNQPQHF	TGTGCCAGCAGTTATGGCGCTAGCAATCAGCCCCAGCATTTT
TRBV4-3	TRBD1	TRBJ2-7	-	16	CASSQDPGTGGYEQYF	TGCGCCAGCAGCCAAGATCCCGGGACAGGGGGTTACGAGCAGTACTTC
TRBV5-1	TRBD1	TRBJ1-1	once	16	CASSSHRDRGPVEAFF	TGCGCCAGCAGCTCCCACCGGGACAGGGGTCCGGTTGAAGCTTTCTTT
TRBV7-7	TRBD1	TRBJ1-1	-	13	CASSLNRGTEAFF	TGTGCTAGCAGCTTAAACAGGGGAACTGAAGCTTTCTTT
TRBV5-6	-	TRBJ1-2	-	14	CASSGGTSSYGYTF	TGTGCCAGCAGCGGGGGGACCTCATCCTATGGCTACACCTTC
TRBV2	-	TRBJ2-7	-	12	CASRSQGGEQYF	TGTGCCAGCAGGTCTCAGGGTGGGGAGCAGTACTTC
TRBV10-3	-	TRBJ2-7	-	14	CAISGVSIPYEQYF	TGTGCCATCAGTGGGGTAAGCATCCCCTACGAGCAGTACTTC
TRBV10-1	-	TRBJ2-2	few	14	CASSRGSGTGELFF	TGCGCCAGCAGCAGAGGGAGCGGGACCGGGGAGCTGTTTTTT
TRBV28	-	TRBJ1-2	-	12	CASSLSGYGYTF	TGTGCCAGCAGTTTGTCGGGGTACGGCTACACCTTC
TRBV18	TRBD1	TRBJ1-2	-	16	CASSPKPRDSNYGYTF	TGTGCCAGCTCACCAAAACCCCGGGACAGCAACTATGGCTACACCTTC
TRBV2	-	TRBJ1-5	-	14	CASSETAGEGPQHF	TGTGCCAGCAGTGAAACGGCCGGCGAGGGGCCCCAGCATTTT
TRBV18	-	TRBJ1-5	-	15	CASSPWAGFNQPQHF	TGTGCCAGCTCACCCTGGGCAGGGTTCAATCAGCCCCAGCATTTT
TRBV11-2	-	TRBJ2-7	-	15	CASSLGGHGSYEQYF	TGTGCCAGCAGCTTAGGGGGACATGGCTCCTACGAGCAGTACTTC
TRBV19	-	TRBJ1-2	-	11	CASDAGAGYTF	TGTGCCAGCGACGCTGGGGCTGGCTACACCTTC
TRBV19	TRBD1	TRBJ2-7	-	15	CASSAQPGTGAEQYF	TGTGCCAGTAGTGCCCAGCCCGGGACAGGGGCCGAGCAGTACTTC
TRBV29-1	TRBD2	TRBJ2-1	-	14	CSVDRRSGRNEQFF	TGCAGCGTTGACCGGAGAAGCGGGAGGAATGAGCAGTTCTTC
TRBV5-1	TRBD1	TRBJ1-4	-	14	CASSPGTGSEKLFF	TGCGCCAGCAGCCCGGGGACAGGGAGCGAAAAACTGTTTTTT
TRBV27	TRBD2	TRBJ2-1	-	14	CASSPGTTYNEQFF	TGTGCCAGCAGTCCCGGGACTACGTACAATGAGCAGTTCTTC
TRBV5-1	-	TRBJ1-2	-	15	CASSLSDPRHYGYTF	TGCGCCAGCAGCTTATCTGATCCTAGACACTATGGCTACACCTTC
TRBV30	-	TRBJ2-2	few	14	CASSPSAGSRELFF	TGTGCATCGAGTCCCAGCGCTGGCAGCAGGGAGCTGTTTTTT
TRBV5-6	TRBD1	TRBJ2-1	-	16	CASSLKGDRVFNEQFF	TGTGCCAGCAGCTTAAAGGGAGACAGGGTTTTTAATGAGCAGTTCTTC
TRBV6-1	TRBD1	TRBJ1-1	-	15	CASSELRTGSTEAFF	TGTGCCAGCAGTGAACTCAGGACAGGCAGCACTGAAGCTTTCTTT
TRBV6-5	-	TRBJ2-7	-	13	CASTSESGYEQYF	TGTGCCAGCACTAGCGAATCGGGCTACGAGCAGTACTTC
TRBV7-3	-	TRBJ2-2	-	15	CASSARGGDTGELFF	TGTGCCAGCAGCGCCAGGGGCGGGGACACCGGGGAGCTGTTTTTT
TRBV2	TRBD1	TRBJ1-5	-	14	CASSAQGGAVPQHF	TGTGCCAGCAGTGCTCAGGGGGGGGCTGTGCCCCAGCATTTT
TRBV25-1	-	TRBJ2-1	-	14	CASSEFPRLNEQFF	TGTGCCAGCAGTGAATTCCCTAGGCTGAATGAGCAGTTCTTC